This record concerns one TCR beta chain sequence. Its antigen is unknown. This sample is part of a study of T cell clones after liver transplantation. The wider study: Tolerant meant at least one year fully off immunosuppression without liver enzymes above twice normal. General study points: Conclusions were preliminary, with small, heterogeneous patient groups.

The assay was immunoSEQ multiplex PCR, and TCRdb's table has in-frame clones only and misses some. Of 40,000 to 55,000 clones in the sample, 85% to 90% were seen once. Germline V gene lookup returns CDR1 MDHEN and CDR2 SYDVKM. V was pared by 6 bases and J by 1 base, with 15 bases between. The CDR3 consists of 15 residues. The receptor was derived from a human patient who received a liver transplant. Some of these T cells may belong to the graft donor. Sequencing used CD4+ T cells from blood, obtained 24 months after liver transplant. V usage is TRBV28 and J usage is TRBJ1-1, with D possibly TRBD1 on 5 matching bases. The CDR3 here is CASRPEPQGNTEAFF. CDR3 in DNA: TGTGCCAGCAGGCCCGAACCTCAGGGGAACACTGAAGCTTTCTTT.